The rows below give T cell receptor beta chains drawn from one sample of a study of OX40 agonist ivuxolimab in advanced cancers. The method was immunoSEQ multiplex PCR; TCRdb's version includes in-frame clones alone and lacks a portion of them. The table records some 82,000 clones, 88% of them present only once. Material: CD4+ or CD8+ T cells sorted from blood, obtained in a trial of the OX40 agonist ivuxolimab. These TCRs come from an adult with an advanced solid tumor such as melanoma, head and neck, liver or kidney cancer. Both conserved end residues are part of each CDR3. D genes are given only for firm matches. Clone size is given for some rows only: seen once, a few or many times, or a class if the clone is expanded.

D,size,J,V,CDR3,DNA
TRBD2,.,TRBJ2-5,TRBV7-2,CASSLALAGGRETQYF,TGTGCCAGCAGCTTAGCGCTAGCGGGAGGGCGAGAGACCCAGTACTTC
.,.,TRBJ2-3,TRBV5-1,CASSTSTDTQYF,TGCGCCAGCAGCACTAGCACAGATACGCAGTATTTT
TRBD1,.,TRBJ2-7,TRBV7-2,CASSLDRGFYEQYF,TGTGCCAGCAGCTTAGACAGGGGGTTCTACGAGCAGTACTTC
.,.,TRBJ1-2,TRBV9,CASSETPAGAGYTF,TGTGCCAGCAGCGAGACCCCCGCGGGGGCTGGCTACACCTTC
.,.,TRBJ2-5,TRBV10-3,CAISGTPGETQYF,TGTGCCATCTCTGGGACTCCTGGAGAGACCCAGTACTTC
TRBD1,.,TRBJ2-2,TRBV29-1,CSASTGGAGELFF,TGCAGCGCGTCGACAGGGGGGGCCGGGGAGCTGTTTTTT
TRBD2,.,TRBJ2-3,TRBV7-3,CASSLAGADDTQYF,TGTGCCAGCAGCTTAGCGGGAGCGGACGATACGCAGTATTTT
.,.,TRBJ1-5,TRBV7-9,CASSLSEQPQHF,TGTGCCAGCAGCTTATCCGAGCAGCCCCAGCATTTT
.,.,TRBJ2-1,TRBV2,CASMGVARYYNEQFF,TGTGCCAGCATGGGCGTAGCGCGTTATTACAATGAGCAGTTCTTC
TRBD2,.,TRBJ2-5,TRBV7-2,CASSPRTRQETQYF,TGTGCCAGCAGCCCCCGGACTAGACAAGAGACCCAGTACTTC
TRBD2,.,TRBJ2-2,TRBV5-4,CASSPGLADITGELFF,TGTGCCAGCAGCCCGGGACTAGCGGATATCACCGGGGAGCTGTTTTTT
.,.,TRBJ2-2,TRBV2,CASSQGGAGELFF,TGTGCCAGCAGTCAAGGGGGGGCCGGGGAGCTGTTTTTT
.,.,TRBJ1-5,TRBV6-1,CASSEAGGGNQPQHF,TGTGCCAGCAGTGAAGCCGGGGGAGGTAATCAGCCCCAGCATTTT
.,.,TRBJ2-7,TRBV6-4,CASKPVSYEQYF,TGTGCCAGCAAACCAGTCTCCTACGAGCAGTACTTC
.,.,TRBJ1-2,TRBV4-2,CASSQETGDGYTF,TGTGCCAGCAGCCAAGAAACAGGAGATGGTTACACCTTC
.,.,TRBJ1-4,TRBV11-2,CASSRSGARLREKLFF,TGTGCCAGCAGCAGGTCCGGGGCCCGCCTGAGAGAAAAACTGTTTTTT
.,.,TRBJ2-1,TRBV9,CASSVEGTGRYEQFF,TGTGCCAGCAGCGTAGAGGGGACGGGGAGGTATGAGCAGTTCTTC
TRBD2,.,TRBJ2-3,TRBV9,CASSVDLAVQYF,TGTGCCAGCAGCGTAGACCTAGCGGTGCAGTATTTT
.,.,TRBJ2-1,TRBV7-8,CASTLGVVAFF,TGTGCCAGCACCCTAGGGGTAGTGGCGTTCTTC
TRBD1,.,TRBJ1-4,TRBV5-1,CASSAGQGAVEKLFF,TGCGCCAGCAGCGCCGGACAGGGGGCCGTAGAAAAACTGTTTTTT
TRBD1,once,TRBJ2-3,TRBV12-5,CASGPGTGGTDTQYF,TGTGCTAGTGGCCCCGGGACAGGGGGCACAGATACGCAGTATTTT
TRBD1,.,TRBJ2-3,TRBV7-3,CASSLGQGWADTQYF,TGTGCCAGCAGCTTAGGACAGGGATGGGCAGATACGCAGTATTTT
.,few,TRBJ1-1,TRBV30,CAWAIGKSLAFF,TGTGCCTGGGCAATCGGGAAGAGCCTAGCTTTCTTT
TRBD2,once,TRBJ2-1,TRBV7-2,CASSRTSGSYNEQFF,TGTGCCAGCAGCAGGACTAGCGGGAGTTACAATGAGCAGTTCTTC
.,.,TRBJ2-5,TRBV7-9,CASSLRSNQETQYF,TGTGCCAGCAGCCTCCGTTCGAACCAAGAGACCCAGTACTTC
TRBD2,.,TRBJ2-1,TRBV29-1,CSARGASGSVTEQFF,TGCAGCGCTAGGGGGGCTAGCGGGAGTGTCACTGAGCAGTTCTTC
.,.,TRBJ2-7,TRBV30,CAWSSSSYEQYF,TGTGCCTGGAGTTCTAGCTCCTACGAGCAGTACTTC
TRBD2,once,TRBJ2-1,TRBV19,CASSRGATSGRGEQFF,TGTGCCAGTAGTAGGGGAGCGACTAGCGGGAGGGGTGAGCAGTTCTTC
.,.,TRBJ1-4,TRBV4-3,CASSQDTRTNEKLFF,TGCGCCAGCAGCCAAGATACCAGGACTAATGAAAAACTGTTTTTT
.,.,TRBJ2-5,TRBV6-1,CASTERPQETQYF,TGTGCCAGCACTGAGCGGCCGCAAGAGACCCAGTACTTC
.,.,TRBJ2-7,TRBV28,CASNPSALSYEQYF,TGTGCCAGCAATCCTAGCGCACTCTCCTACGAGCAGTACTTC
.,.,TRBJ2-3,TRBV12-5,CASGLGRPSTDTQYF,TGTGCTAGTGGTTTGGGTCGGCCTAGCACAGATACGCAGTATTTT
.,.,TRBJ2-3,TRBV7-3,CASSLTGVSTDTQYF,TGTGCCAGCAGCTTAACGGGGGTTAGCACAGATACGCAGTATTTT
.,.,TRBJ1-6,TRBV2,CASADAGIHNSPLHF,TGTGCCAGCGCCGATGCCGGGATTCATAATTCACCCCTCCACTTT
.,.,TRBJ1-1,TRBV29-1,CSVVVRSSTEAFF,TGCAGCGTTGTGGTCAGGTCGTCGACTGAAGCTTTCTTT
TRBD2,.,TRBJ2-3,TRBV11-2,CASGSSGHTDTQYF,TGTGCCAGCGGCTCTAGCGGTCACACAGATACGCAGTATTTT
.,.,TRBJ2-7,TRBV19,CASSGQSSYEQYF,TGTGCCAGTAGTGGGCAAAGCTCCTACGAGCAGTACTTC
.,.,TRBJ2-2,TRBV18,CASSPGYRQANTGELFF,TGTGCCAGCTCCCCCGGGTACCGACAGGCGAACACCGGGGAGCTGTTTTTT
.,.,TRBJ2-7,TRBV6-4,CASSGPVDSYEQYF,TGTGCCAGCAGCGGACCGGTAGATAGCTACGAGCAGTACTTC
.,.,TRBJ2-7,TRBV7-3,CASSLLGSGENEQYF,TGTGCCAGCAGCCTGCTAGGGTCAGGGGAAAACGAGCAGTACTTC
.,.,TRBJ1-2,TRBV20-1,CSARLSYGYTF,TGCAGTGCAAGACTGAGCTATGGCTACACCTTC
.,.,TRBJ2-3,TRBV9,CASSVGVARASGTDTQYF,TGTGCCAGCAGCGTAGGGGTAGCGCGGGCTTCGGGGACAGATACGCAGTATTTT
.,once,TRBJ1-4,TRBV19,CASSAGTKGLSKLFF,TGTGCCAGTAGTGCGGGGACGAAGGGGCTTTCGAAACTGTTTTTT
TRBD1,.,TRBJ1-5,TRBV7-9,CASSPSGGEQPQHF,TGTGCCAGCAGCCCTTCAGGGGGAGAACAGCCCCAGCATTTT
TRBD2,once,TRBJ2-7,TRBV6-6,CASSYSLAGGTYEQYF,TGTGCCAGCAGTTACTCTTTAGCGGGAGGGACCTACGAGCAGTACTTC
TRBD2,.,TRBJ2-3,TRBV11-2,CASSLGLAGVPDTQYF,TGTGCCAGCAGCTTAGGACTAGCGGGAGTCCCAGATACGCAGTATTTT
TRBD2,once,TRBJ2-2,TRBV29-1,CSVEKREGFGELFF,TGCAGCGTTGAGAAGCGGGAGGGCTTCGGGGAGCTGTTTTTT
.,.,TRBJ1-5,TRBV7-2,CASSLAGALNQPQHF,TGTGCCAGCAGCTTAGCGGGGGCCCTTAATCAGCCCCAGCATTTT
.,.,TRBJ1-2,TRBV5-4,CASSLRSPSESYTF,TGTGCCAGCAGCTTGCGGAGCCCGAGTGAGAGCTACACCTTC